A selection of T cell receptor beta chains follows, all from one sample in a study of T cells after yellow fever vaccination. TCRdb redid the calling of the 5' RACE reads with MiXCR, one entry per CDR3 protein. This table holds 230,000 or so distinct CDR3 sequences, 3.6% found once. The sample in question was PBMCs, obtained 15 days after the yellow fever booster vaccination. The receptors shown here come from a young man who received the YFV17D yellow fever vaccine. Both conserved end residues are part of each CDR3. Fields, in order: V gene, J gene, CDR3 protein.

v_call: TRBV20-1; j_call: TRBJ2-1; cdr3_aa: CSAPGSGETYNEQFF
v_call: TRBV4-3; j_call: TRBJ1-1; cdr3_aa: CASSRDTGFSEAFF
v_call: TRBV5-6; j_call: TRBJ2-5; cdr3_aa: CASSLVGVPQETQYF
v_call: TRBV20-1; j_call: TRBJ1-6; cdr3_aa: CSASVSYNSPLHF
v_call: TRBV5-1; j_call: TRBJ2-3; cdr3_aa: CASSLFQGSDTQYF
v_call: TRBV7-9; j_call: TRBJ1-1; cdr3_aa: CASSSGGATEAFF
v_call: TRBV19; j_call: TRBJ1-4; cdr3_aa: CASSPGFEKLFF
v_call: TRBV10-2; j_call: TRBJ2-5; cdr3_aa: CASSESGETQYF
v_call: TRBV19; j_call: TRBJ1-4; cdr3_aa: CASGPWEREKLFF
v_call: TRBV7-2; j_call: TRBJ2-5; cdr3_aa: CASSLLAGGLETQYF
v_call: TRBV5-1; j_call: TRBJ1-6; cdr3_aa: CASSLAGQKYNSPLHF
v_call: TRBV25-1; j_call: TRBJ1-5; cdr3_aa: CASSESGIGNQPQHF
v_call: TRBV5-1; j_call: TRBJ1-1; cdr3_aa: CASSFEGETEAFF
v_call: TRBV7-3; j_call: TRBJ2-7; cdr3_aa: CASSFGLAGSEQYF
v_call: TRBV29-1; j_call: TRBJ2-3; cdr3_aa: CSVRAKDTQYF
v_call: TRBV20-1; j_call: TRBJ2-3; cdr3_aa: CSANDPGGITDTQYF
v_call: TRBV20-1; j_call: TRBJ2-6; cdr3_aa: CSARVQGAPGANVLTF
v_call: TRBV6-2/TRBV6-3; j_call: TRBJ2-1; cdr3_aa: CASSSTAPFTGIVNEQFF
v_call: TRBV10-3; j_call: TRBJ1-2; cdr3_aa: CAISESVVAAGRGGYTF
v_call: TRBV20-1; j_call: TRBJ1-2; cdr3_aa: CSARVAREANGYTF
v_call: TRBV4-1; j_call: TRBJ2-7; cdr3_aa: CASSPDRDRGSYEQYF
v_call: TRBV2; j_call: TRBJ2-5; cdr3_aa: CASSPTGPQETQYF
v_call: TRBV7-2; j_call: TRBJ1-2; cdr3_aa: CASSSGTRGLWGYTF
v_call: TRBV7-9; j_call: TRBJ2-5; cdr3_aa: CASSSGTGGRETQYF
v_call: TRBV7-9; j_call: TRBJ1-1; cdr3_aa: CASSFSRDRDLEAFF
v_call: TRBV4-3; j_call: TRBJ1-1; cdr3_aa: CASSQDKGATEAFF
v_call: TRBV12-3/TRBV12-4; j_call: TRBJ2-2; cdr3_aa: CASNFQGSGELFF
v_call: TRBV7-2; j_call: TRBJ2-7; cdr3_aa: CASSSKAGDYEQYF
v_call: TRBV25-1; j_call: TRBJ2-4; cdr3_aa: CASSETGDIQNIQYF
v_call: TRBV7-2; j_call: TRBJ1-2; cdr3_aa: CASSARPQGYGYTF
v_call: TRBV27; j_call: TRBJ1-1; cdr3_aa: CASSPDRGGFFEAFF
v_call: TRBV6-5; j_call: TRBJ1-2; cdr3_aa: CASSYGLAHQGQQFNYGYTF
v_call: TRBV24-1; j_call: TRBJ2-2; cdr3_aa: CATSDPTGAGELFF
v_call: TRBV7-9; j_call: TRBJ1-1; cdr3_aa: CASGLQGRNTEAFF
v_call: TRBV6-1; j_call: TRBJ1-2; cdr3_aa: CASSETRTGWNIRYTF
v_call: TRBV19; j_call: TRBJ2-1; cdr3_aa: CASAWGRSYNEQFF
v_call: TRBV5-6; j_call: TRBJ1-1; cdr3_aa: CASSLVGSKGWTEAFF
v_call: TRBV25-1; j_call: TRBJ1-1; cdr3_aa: CASSDLGAEAFF
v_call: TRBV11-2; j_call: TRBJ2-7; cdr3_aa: CASSLESLPEQYF
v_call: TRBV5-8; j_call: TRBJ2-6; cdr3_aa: CASTRTGTYSGANVLTF
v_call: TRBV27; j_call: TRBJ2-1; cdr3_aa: CASSSGTSGSYNEQFF
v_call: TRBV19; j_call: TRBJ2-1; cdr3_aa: CASSPRGARDNEQFF
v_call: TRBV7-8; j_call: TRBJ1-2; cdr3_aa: CASSLGLEESLYGYTF
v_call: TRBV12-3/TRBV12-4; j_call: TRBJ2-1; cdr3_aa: CAIQGLAHGNEQFF
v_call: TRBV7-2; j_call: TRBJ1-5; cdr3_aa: CARRLWGNQPQHF
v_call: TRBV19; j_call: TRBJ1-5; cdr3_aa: CATTPGNQPQHF
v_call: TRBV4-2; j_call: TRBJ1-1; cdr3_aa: CASQEQGENTEAFF
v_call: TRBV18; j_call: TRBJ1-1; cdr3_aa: CASAQEGTDLGEAFF
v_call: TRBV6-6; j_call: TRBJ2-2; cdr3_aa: CASSYGGGPGELFF
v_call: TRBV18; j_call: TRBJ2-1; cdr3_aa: CASSQGTPSGLNEQFF
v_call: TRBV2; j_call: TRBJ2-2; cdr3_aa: CASRQDGGGELFF
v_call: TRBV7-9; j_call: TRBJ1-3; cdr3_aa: CASVRTASGNTIYF